This is a list of T cell receptor beta chains from one sample in a study of CD8+ T cells in alopecia areata. The method was immunoSEQ multiplex PCR; TCRdb's version includes in-frame clones alone and lacks a portion of them. The profile covers about 110,000 clones, with 45% to 60% appearing a single time and around 23% taken by the ten largest. The source material was NKG2D-low CD8+ T cells sorted from blood. These receptors were collected from a human donor with alopecia areata. Both conserved end residues are part of each CDR3. The order of the fields is clone size, V gene, D gene, CDR3 length, J gene, CDR3 DNA, CDR3 protein. D genes are given only for firm matches. Size is omitted from some rows. Given values are once, few, many or a class for expanded clones.

size: .; V: TRBV10-3; D: .; length: 13; J: TRBJ2-7; DNA: TGTGCCTCCGGAGGTGGAGGGTCCTACGAGCAGTACTTC; CDR3: CASGGGGSYEQYF
size: few; V: TRBV2; D: TRBD2; length: 16; J: TRBJ2-3; DNA: TGTGCCAGCAGTGAAGCGACTAGCGAAAGCACAGATACGCAGTATTTT; CDR3: CASSEATSESTDTQYF
size: .; V: TRBV4-1; D: .; length: 15; J: TRBJ1-5; DNA: TGCGCCAGCAGCCCCACAGACAGAACGAGTCAGCCCCAGCATTTT; CDR3: CASSPTDRTSQPQHF
size: many; V: TRBV2; D: .; length: 14; J: TRBJ2-1; DNA: TGTGCCAGGGAGGGGTCAGACTCGAGCACGGAGCAGTTCTTC; CDR3: CAREGSDSSTEQFF
size: few; V: TRBV7-9; D: TRBD2; length: 19; J: TRBJ2-4; DNA: TGTGCCAGCAGCTTGACTAGCGGGCGACTTGCCGGAGCCAAAAACATTCAGTACTTC; CDR3: CASSLTSGRLAGAKNIQYF
size: once; V: TRBV27; D: .; length: 14; J: TRBJ2-1; DNA: TGTGCCAGCAGCGACCGGGACATAAACAATGAGCAGTTCTTC; CDR3: CASSDRDINNEQFF
size: .; V: TRBV5-1; D: .; length: 13; J: TRBJ2-3; DNA: TGCGCCAGCTCAGGGACGCCCACAGATACGCAGTATTTT; CDR3: CASSGTPTDTQYF
size: .; V: TRBV13; D: .; length: 14; J: TRBJ1-1; DNA: TGTGCCAGCAGCTACGGGACTGAGAACACTGAAGCTTTCTTT; CDR3: CASSYGTENTEAFF
size: .; V: TRBV9; D: .; length: 14; J: TRBJ2-7; DNA: TGTGCCAGCAGCGTAGCTGACAGCTCCTACGAGCAGTACTTC; CDR3: CASSVADSSYEQYF
size: .; V: TRBV5-1; D: .; length: 14; J: TRBJ2-7; DNA: TGCGCCAGCAGCCCTGGAGGACAGAACTACGAGCAGTACTTC; CDR3: CASSPGGQNYEQYF
size: .; V: TRBV28; D: TRBD2; length: 17; J: TRBJ2-6; DNA: TGTGCCAGCACTCGGAGACGGGAGGTCTCTGGGGCCAACGTCCTGACTTTC; CDR3: CASTRRREVSGANVLTF
size: medium-sized; V: TRBV12-2; D: .; length: 15; J: TRBJ2-1; DNA: TGTGCAAGTCGCCGCTGGACTAGCGGGAGTCATGAGCAGTTCTTC; CDR3: CASRRWTSGSHEQFF
size: .; V: TRBV6-5; D: TRBD1; length: 14; J: TRBJ2-7; DNA: TGTGCCAGCAGTTACGGGACAGCCTCCTACGAGCAGTACTTC; CDR3: CASSYGTASYEQYF
size: .; V: TRBV19; D: .; length: 11; J: TRBJ1-4; DNA: TGTGCCACTGAAACTAATGAAAAACTGTTTTTT; CDR3: CATETNEKLFF
size: .; V: TRBV4-1; D: TRBD2; length: 18; J: TRBJ2-1; DNA: TGCGCCAGCAGCCAAGATCAAACTAGCGGGAGGTACTACAATGAGCAGTTCTTC; CDR3: CASSQDQTSGRYYNEQFF
size: .; V: TRBV25-1; D: TRBD2; length: 15; J: TRBJ2-1; DNA: TGTGCCAGCAGTGTTGGGGGGGGGATTTACAATGAGCAGTTCTTC; CDR3: CASSVGGGIYNEQFF
size: .; V: TRBV29-1; D: .; length: 14; J: TRBJ1-2; DNA: TGCAGCGTTGACCACCCACAGGAGAACTATGGCTACACCTTC; CDR3: CSVDHPQENYGYTF
size: once; V: TRBV6-5; D: TRBD1; length: 13; J: TRBJ1-2; DNA: TGTGCCAGCAGACAGGACAGGGGTACCAGAGACACCTTC; CDR3: CASRQDRGTRDTF
size: .; V: TRBV6-5; D: TRBD2; length: 14; J: TRBJ2-5; DNA: TGTGCCAGCAGTTACTTTGCGGGGGAAGAGACCCAGTACTTC; CDR3: CASSYFAGEETQYF
size: .; V: TRBV7-9; D: .; length: 12; J: TRBJ2-5; DNA: TGTGCCAGCAGCTCTCACCAAGAGACCCAGTACTTC; CDR3: CASSSHQETQYF
size: .; V: TRBV2; D: .; length: 14; J: TRBJ1-5; DNA: TGTGCCAGCCTGCGGGGGGCCAGCAATCAGCCCCAGCATTTT; CDR3: CASLRGASNQPQHF
size: .; V: TRBV9; D: .; length: 14; J: TRBJ1-2; DNA: TGTGCCAGCAGCGCCAGTTCAGCCTCCTATGGCTACACCTTC; CDR3: CASSASSASYGYTF
size: .; V: TRBV13; D: .; length: 15; J: TRBJ1-1; DNA: TGTGCCAGCAGCTTAATATTGGGGGGGAGCACTGAAGCTTTCTTT; CDR3: CASSLILGGSTEAFF
size: .; V: TRBV20-1; D: .; length: 10; J: TRBJ2-7; DNA: TGCAGTGCAAGCGAGGGGGAGCAGTACTTC; CDR3: CSASEGEQYF
size: medium-sized; V: TRBV7-9; D: .; length: 15; J: TRBJ2-1; DNA: TGTGCCAGCAGTCACCAAGACAGGCCCTACAATGAGCAGTTCTTC; CDR3: CASSHQDRPYNEQFF
size: .; V: TRBV28; D: TRBD1; length: 13; J: TRBJ1-1; DNA: TGTGCCAGCAGTTACAGGGGAGAGGATGAAGCTTTCTTT; CDR3: CASSYRGEDEAFF
size: .; V: TRBV7-6; D: TRBD2; length: 16; J: TRBJ2-5; DNA: TGTGCCAGCAGCTTAGCACTAGCGGGATTGGAAGAGACCCAGTACTTC; CDR3: CASSLALAGLEETQYF
size: .; V: TRBV10-3; D: .; length: 13; J: TRBJ2-3; DNA: TGTGCCATCCTCAAGTTTGACACAGATACGCAGTATTTT; CDR3: CAILKFDTDTQYF
size: .; V: TRBV5-1; D: .; length: 15; J: TRBJ1-2; DNA: TGCGCCAGCAGCTTGGCCGGCAGGGGAAGGGATGGCTACACCTTC; CDR3: CASSLAGRGRDGYTF
size: .; V: TRBV19; D: TRBD1; length: 14; J: TRBJ1-4; DNA: TGTGCCAGTAGTACAGGGGGCGCTTACGAAAAACTGTTTTTT; CDR3: CASSTGGAYEKLFF
size: .; V: TRBV28; D: .; length: 15; J: TRBJ2-7; DNA: TGTGCCAGCAGTTTCGGACAGACGAGCTCCTACGAGCAGTACTTC; CDR3: CASSFGQTSSYEQYF
size: once; V: TRBV11-3; D: .; length: 11; J: TRBJ2-1; DNA: TGTGCCAGCAGCTTAAGCGGTGAGCAGTTCTTC; CDR3: CASSLSGEQFF
size: .; V: TRBV27; D: TRBD1; length: 17; J: TRBJ2-7; DNA: TGTGCCAGCAGTTTACTCAAGACAGGGGGCGAAATTTACGAGCAGTACTTC; CDR3: CASSLLKTGGEIYEQYF
size: .; V: TRBV27; D: .; length: 18; J: TRBJ1-5; DNA: TGTGCCAGCAGTTTATTGCCCGTCTCGGGGTCCGCGGGTCAGCCCCAGCATTTT; CDR3: CASSLLPVSGSAGQPQHF
size: few; V: TRBV7-9; D: .; length: 12; J: TRBJ2-5; DNA: TGTGCCAGCAGCTTTTACCAAGAGACCCAGTACTTC; CDR3: CASSFYQETQYF
size: .; V: TRBV13; D: TRBD2; length: 16; J: TRBJ2-2; DNA: TGTGCCAGCAGCATTGGGACTAGCGCCGGCACCGGGGAGCTGTTTTTT; CDR3: CASSIGTSAGTGELFF
size: few; V: TRBV7-8; D: TRBD2; length: 15; J: TRBJ2-1; DNA: TGTGCCAGCAGGAATTCACCGGGACTAGGTTATGAGCAGTTCTTC; CDR3: CASRNSPGLGYEQFF
size: once; V: TRBV4-1; D: .; length: 14; J: TRBJ1-1; DNA: TGCGCCAGCAGCCATGACCCGAGGAACACTGAAGCTTTCTTT; CDR3: CASSHDPRNTEAFF
size: .; V: TRBV28; D: TRBD1; length: 13; J: TRBJ1-1; DNA: TGTGCCAGCAGGGACAGGAAGAACACTGAAGCTTTCTTT; CDR3: CASRDRKNTEAFF
size: few; V: TRBV7-3; D: .; length: 13; J: TRBJ2-1; DNA: TGTGCCAGCAGCCCGAATAGTGGGAATGAGCAGTTCTTC; CDR3: CASSPNSGNEQFF
size: .; V: TRBV9; D: TRBD2; length: 16; J: TRBJ2-1; DNA: TGTGCCAGCAGCGTAGTTAGCGGGATAGCAGGCAATGAGCAGTTCTTC; CDR3: CASSVVSGIAGNEQFF
size: few; V: TRBV5-1; D: TRBD2; length: 15; J: TRBJ2-3; DNA: TGCGCCAGTTCATCTAGCGGGAGCGACCCAGATACGCAGTATTTT; CDR3: CASSSSGSDPDTQYF
size: .; V: TRBV5-1; D: .; length: 15; J: TRBJ2-3; DNA: TGCGCCAGCAGCTTGGAACTAGCTCTCACAGATACGCAGTATTTT; CDR3: CASSLELALTDTQYF
size: .; V: TRBV7-9; D: TRBD2; length: 18; J: TRBJ2-7; DNA: TGTGCCAGCAGCTCCACCCGGGGACTAGCGGTCGATCCCTACGAGCAGTACTTC; CDR3: CASSSTRGLAVDPYEQYF
size: few; V: TRBV7-9; D: .; length: 14; J: TRBJ2-7; DNA: TGTGCCAGCAGCCCCGGACGGAAACCCTACGAGCAGTACTTC; CDR3: CASSPGRKPYEQYF
size: few; V: TRBV19; D: TRBD1; length: 12; J: TRBJ1-1; DNA: TGTGCCAGTCATCAGGGGGGAACTGAAGCTTTCTTT; CDR3: CASHQGGTEAFF
size: .; V: TRBV29-1; D: .; length: 13; J: TRBJ2-7; DNA: TGCAGCGTTGTTGGGGGGGGCAGTTACGAGCAGTACTTC; CDR3: CSVVGGGSYEQYF
size: .; V: TRBV7-9; D: TRBD1; length: 13; J: TRBJ1-2; DNA: TGTGCCAGCAGCTCCCCCCGGGACAGGGGTTACACCTTC; CDR3: CASSSPRDRGYTF
size: .; V: TRBV11-1; D: .; length: 14; J: TRBJ1-1; DNA: TGTGCCAGCAAAAGGACGGGCCTGAACACTGAAGCTTTCTTT; CDR3: CASKRTGLNTEAFF
size: .; V: TRBV5-6; D: TRBD2; length: 18; J: TRBJ2-3; DNA: TGTGCCAGCAGCTTGGGGCTAGCGGGGATCGTAATCACAGATACGCAGTATTTT; CDR3: CASSLGLAGIVITDTQYF
size: .; V: TRBV5-1; D: .; length: 15; J: TRBJ2-7; DNA: TGCGCCAGCAGACGTCCGGGTTTAACGTCCTACGAGCAGTACTTC; CDR3: CASRRPGLTSYEQYF
size: .; V: TRBV27; D: TRBD2; length: 15; J: TRBJ2-2; DNA: TGTGCCAGCAGTTTACTAGCGGGACATACCGGGGAGCTGTTTTTT; CDR3: CASSLLAGHTGELFF
size: few; V: TRBV14; D: .; length: 12; J: TRBJ2-7; DNA: TGTGCCAGCAGCCCCGCTGGAGGCGAGCAGTACTTC; CDR3: CASSPAGGEQYF
size: .; V: TRBV6-5; D: TRBD1; length: 15; J: TRBJ1-2; DNA: TGTGCCAGCAGTTACGCAGGGGGCCTAAACTATGGCTACACCTTC; CDR3: CASSYAGGLNYGYTF